This entry features one T cell receptor (beta chain) sequence. As yet, its antigen is unknown. This sample stems from a study of PD-L1 blockade in urothelial cancer. Background on the study: The researchers analyzed blood 3 weeks (second dose) and 6 weeks after treatment start. Findings and caveats of the study: Durable benefit accompanied greater 3-week expansion of tumor-associated blood clones.

The CDR3 is made up of 15 amino acids. CDR1 and CDR2 from the germline V gene are MNHEY and SVGAGI. V was clipped by 2 bases and J by 2 bases, with 13 bases between them. Time point indicated: pretreatment peripheral blood. Assay used: immunoSEQ multiplex PCR; TCRdb lists only in-frame clones, some missing. The data contain roughly 77,000 clones, over 80% of them singletons. The V call is TRBV6-5, the J call TRBJ2-7; the D gene is possibly TRBD1 (6 bases). The receptor was isolated from a woman aged 70-85 years with urothelial cancer. Here the sequenced sample was PBMCs, taken around atezolizumab (anti-PD-L1) treatment. The DNA for the CDR3 is TGTGCCAGCAGTTACGGGGTTACAGGGCCCTACGAGCAGTACTTC. It codes for CASSYGVTGPYEQYF.